This TCR beta chain was captured in a study of OX40 agonist ivuxolimab in advanced cancers. Only in-frame clones appear in the TCRdb table, and some are missing; sequencing was by immunoSEQ multiplex PCR. Here the sample spans fewer than 85,000 clones, around 85% being singletons. Notes on the study in general: The investigators did not determine what antigen specificity the expanded peripheral T cells had. Relative to CD4+, CD8+ T cells held more expanded clones on average.

This clone was observed a single time. Its target is unknown. The CDR3 is 12 residues long. V was pared by 4 bases and J by 5 bases, with 5 bases between. Germline CDR1 reads LGHNA; CDR2 reads YNFKEQ. A history of autoimmune disease or systemic immunosuppression excluded patients. The input for sequencing was CD4+ or CD8+ T cells sorted from blood, taken in a trial of the OX40 agonist ivuxolimab. The chain carries TRBV4-2 and TRBJ2-2; no clear D gene. The receptor was derived from an adult with an advanced solid tumor such as melanoma, head and neck, liver or kidney cancer. The chain's CDR3 is CASSRETGELFF. CDR3 DNA: TGTGCCAGCAGCCGAGAGACCGGGGAGCTGTTTTTT.